The next 8 T cell receptor beta chains were all read from a single sample in a study of blood T cell repertoires in COVID-19. Method: immunoSEQ multiplex PCR; TCRdb's copy keeps in-frame clones and lacks some. The sample consists of approximately 210,000 clones, about 88% of them appearing once. Sequenced sample: peripheral blood. The receptors stem from a woman between 40 and 50 years old with acute or convalescent COVID-19.

As for this clone: The same CDR3 arises from other DNA sequences in this sample as well. V usage is TRBV2 and J usage is TRBJ2-1; 7 nucleotides line up with TRBD2. In germline, CDR1 is SNHLY, CDR2 FYNNEI. V lost 6 bases and J lost 1; bases outside the gene matches: 6. The CDR3 totals 15 residues. CDR3 residues: CASSASAGSYNEQFF. In DNA, the CDR3 is TGTGCCAGCAGCGCCTCAGCGGGGTCCTACAATGAGCAGTTCTTC.

The genes are TRBV5-1 and TRBJ2-7; 7 bases align to TRBD1. There are 15 residues in the CDR3. CDR1 and CDR2 from the germline V gene are SGHRS and YFSETQ. V shed 0 bases, J shed 1 base, and the junction held 4 bases outside the gene matches. This chain's CDR3 is CASSLGGGNSYEQYV. The CDR3 bases are TGCGCCAGCAGCTTGGGAGGGGGCAATTCCTACGAGCAGTACGTC.

This chain joins TRBV6-1 and TRBJ1-2, with D unresolved. The CDR3 extends over 14 amino acids. Germline V lookup: CDR1 MNHNS, CDR2 SASEGT. With 2 bases removed from V and 0 bases from J, the gap between germline ends came to 7 bases. CDR3 coding DNA: TGTGCCAGCAGTGAACAGATATCTAACTATGGCTACACCTTC. This codes for CASSEQISNYGYTF.

The chain carries TRBV7-8 and TRBJ2-5; 10 bases match TRBD2. This CDR3 spans 18 amino acids. V lost 4 bases, J lost 0 bases, and 11 bases stayed unmatched. The germline gives CDR1 SGHVS, CDR2 FQNEAQ. This CDR3 reads CASSSRTSGGKYQETQYF. The CDR3 nucleotides read TGTGCCAGCAGCTCCCGGACTAGCGGAGGGAAGTACCAAGAGACCCAGTACTTC.

J is TRBJ2-5 and V is TRBV4-2; TRBD2 agrees at 8 bases. CDR3 length: 15 amino acids. Per the germline V gene, CDR1 is LGHNA and CDR2 is YNFKEQ. The V gene end was trimmed by 1 base and the J gene end by 5 bases; junction bases not matched to a gene: 6. The CDR3 DNA follows: TGTGCCAGCAGCCAAGCACTAGCGGCGAGGGAGACCCAGTACTTC. Translating it yields CASSQALAARETQYF.

The V call is TRBV7-2, the J call TRBJ2-3; D might be TRBD2 (6 bases). V was trimmed by 2 bases and J by 2 bases, leaving 8 bases between them. This CDR3 region has 14 residues. Germline V gives CDR1 SGHTA, CDR2 FQGNSA. The CDR3 DNA follows: TGTGCCAGCAGCTTACCGGGGGTCACAGATACGCAGTATTTT. It yields the protein CASSLPGVTDTQYF.

The chain uses TRBV24-1 and TRBJ1-4; the D gene is possibly TRBD1 (6 bases). V lost 9 bases and J 6 bases, leaving 19 bases between the germline ends. The germline V gene encodes CDR1 KGHDR and CDR2 SFDVKD. This CDR3 region has 15 residues. CDR3 bases: TGTGCCACCCGTGGGGGCGACGCAGGGGATGAAAAACTGTTTTTT. Translating gives CATRGGDAGDEKLFF.

The V and J genes are TRBV19 and TRBJ1-2, with no clear D. The germline V gene has CDR1 LNHDA and CDR2 SQIVND (reference sequence). The CDR3 is made up of 12 amino acids. V was shortened by 3 bases and J by 6 bases, with 8 bases between the two germline ends. The CDR3 loop is CASSMGGDGYTF. For the CDR3, the DNA is TGTGCCAGTAGTATGGGCGGGGATGGCTACACCTTC.